This passage covers 28 T cell receptor beta chains from one sample sequenced in a study of blood T cell repertoires in COVID-19. Measured with immunoSEQ multiplex PCR; TCRdb has only the in-frame clones, and not every one. The repertoire holds some 67,000 clones, about 87% seen once, with approximately 5.4% in the top ten. Material for sequencing was peripheral blood. All receptors derive from a man aged 45-60 years with active COVID-19.

The chain is built from TRBV7-3 and TRBJ2-7; 8 bases line up with TRBD2. CDR3 size: 15 residues. Germline lookup yields CDR1 SGHTA and CDR2 FQGTGA. V trimming: 6 bases; J trimming: 0 bases; junction bases outside the gene matches: 7. As DNA, the CDR3 is TGTGCCAGCAGTCGGTCCGGGACTAGCTCCTACGAGCAGTACTTC. This codes for CASSRSGTSSYEQYF. Based on the CDR3 plus reference TRBV7-3 and TRBJ2-7, the full variable domain is GAGVSQTPSNKVTEKGKYVELRCDPISGHTALYWYRQSLGQGPEFLIYFQGTGAADDSGLPNDRFFAVRPEGSVSTLKIQRTERGDSAVYLCASSRSGTSSYEQYFGPGTRLTVT.

This clone occurred once. This rearrangement joins TRBV5-1 to TRBJ1-2, with D possibly TRBD1 on 6 matching bases. Trimming left V 1 base short and J 3 bases short, with 16 bases between. The CDR3 has 16 residues. Germline loops: CDR1 SGHRS, CDR2 YFSETQ. This CDR3 reads CASSLNLGAGDYGYTF. CDR3 nucleotides: TGCGCCAGCAGCTTGAATCTGGGGGCAGGTGACTATGGCTACACCTTC.

The J gene is TRBJ2-1, the V gene TRBV20-1; 10 nucleotides agree with TRBD2. The CDR3 has 14 residues. Trimming at V came to 3 bases and at J to 7 bases, leaving 6 bases not matched to a gene. The V gene's germline CDR1 is DFQATT and CDR2 SNEGSKA (reference sequence). The CDR3 here is CSASLAGEYNEQFF. For the CDR3, the DNA is TGCAGTGCTAGTCTAGCGGGAGAGTATAATGAGCAGTTCTTC.

The genes are TRBV4-2 and TRBJ1-5; D perhaps matches TRBD1 (5 bases). The CDR3 runs 15 residues. Germline values: CDR1 LGHNA, CDR2 YNFKEQ. V was trimmed by 5 bases and J by 0 bases, leaving 11 bases between them. The CDR3 bases are TGTGCCAGCAGCGAGAGACAGTATAGCAATCAGCCCCAGCATTTT. Translating gives CASSERQYSNQPQHF.

The V and J genes are TRBV9 and TRBJ2-5, with TRBD2 as a possible D gene (6 bases). Trimming took off 4 bases at V and 5 bases at J, with 21 bases between the two ends. The germline CDR1 and CDR2 sequences are SGDLS and YYNGEE. The CDR3 is made up of 16 amino acids. This CDR3 is CASSPTGRGDVETQYF. The CDR3 DNA sequence: TGTGCCAGCAGCCCAACGGGGCGGGGAGATGTCGAGACCCAGTACTTC. Looking up the rest from reference TRBV9 and TRBJ2-5 gives the full variable domain: DSGVTQTPKHLITATGQRVTLRCSPRSGDLSVYWYQQSLDQGLQFLIQYYNGEERAKGNILERFSAQQFPDLHSELNLSSLELGDSALYFCASSPTGRGDVETQYFGPGTRLLVL.

The chain carries TRBV11-1 and TRBJ2-7, with a tentative D call TRBD1 (7 bases). The V end was cut by 6 bases, the J end by 1 base, with 16 bases between. The CDR3 consists of 15 residues. In germline, CDR1 is SGHAT, CDR2 FQDESV (reference sequence). The CDR3 DNA sequence: TGTGCCAGCAGTTATGCGGGGACAGCTTCCTACGAGCAGTACTTC. Protein: CASSYAGTASYEQYF. The variable domain in full, with the rest retrieved from reference TRBV11-1 and TRBJ2-7, is EAEVAQSPRYKITEKSQAVAFWCDPISGHATLYWYRQILGQGPELLVQFQDESVVDDSQLPKDRFSAERLKGVDSTLKIQPAELGDSAMYLCASSYAGTASYEQYFGPGTRLTVT.

This chain connects TRBV5-1 to TRBJ1-5; weak D call: TRBD1 (6 bases). CDR1 is SGHRS and CDR2 is YFSETQ in the germline V gene. The V and J ends lost 0 bases and 1 base respectively, with 8 bases between them. The CDR3 spans 15 residues. In nucleotides, the CDR3 is TGCGCCAGCAGCTTGGCCGGACAGAGCAATCAGCCCCAGCATTTT. It encodes CASSLAGQSNQPQHF.

The count of this clone is one. The V call is TRBV10-1, the J call TRBJ2-5; 10 bases agree with TRBD1. The ends lost 2 bases at V and 1 base at J; junction bases unmatched: 1. Germline V CDR1 and CDR2: WNHNN, SYGVQD (reference sequence). This CDR3 is 15 amino acids long. Here the CDR3 reads CASSEGQGVQETQYF. CDR3 DNA sequence: TGCGCCAGCAGTGAGGGACAGGGGGTCCAAGAGACCCAGTACTTC.

The rearrangement uses TRBV18 and TRBJ1-2; D possibly corresponds to TRBD1 (5 bases). The CDR3 length is 15 residues. V lost 3 bases to trimming and J lost 5 bases, with 16 bases between them. In germline, CDR1 is KGHSH, CDR2 LQKENI. The CDR3 DNA reads TGTGCCAGCTCACCTCCCGGGGGAGGGAGTTATGGCTACACCTTC. Its protein product is CASSPPGGGSYGYTF.

The V call is TRBV18, the J call TRBJ2-1, with TRBD2 identical over 11 bases. The CDR3 is 16 amino acids. Germline values: CDR1 KGHSH, CDR2 LQKENI. With 2 bases clipped from V and 8 bases from J, the junction kept 8 bases outside the gene matches. CDR3 sequence (DNA): TGTGCCAGCTCACCATCTCCTAGCGGGAGGACCGATGAGCAGTTCTTC. It encodes CASSPSPSGRTDEQFF.

This chain links TRBV10-1 with TRBJ1-1, with 8 nucleotides matching TRBD1. The CDR3 extends over 13 amino acids. Germline V gives CDR1 WNHNN, CDR2 SYGVQD (reference sequence). The junction had 0 bases not matched to a gene; V was cut back by 2 bases and J by 4 bases. The CDR3 region is CASSEDRGTEAFF. The DNA for the CDR3 is TGCGCCAGCAGTGAGGACAGGGGCACTGAAGCTTTCTTT.

The chain combines TRBV7-9 with TRBJ1-1, with TRBD1 identical over 7 bases. There are 15 residues in the CDR3. V was pared by 5 bases and J by 2 bases, with 8 bases of the junction left unmatched. CDR1 is SEHNR, CDR2 FQNEAQ, per germline (reference sequence). This CDR3 is CASSLQGQLNTEAFF. The CDR3 DNA follows: TGTGCCAGCAGCCTCCAGGGACAGCTAAACACTGAAGCTTTCTTT.

The chain carries TRBV24-1 and TRBJ2-3; tentatively, D is TRBD1 (5 bases). V gave up 2 bases and J gave up 3 bases, with 11 bases separating them. CDR3 length equals 15 residues. Germline CDR1 reads KGHDR; CDR2 reads SFDVKD. The CDR3: CATSDSGRATDTQYF. In DNA form, the CDR3 reads TGTGCCACCAGTGATTCTGGCAGGGCTACAGATACGCAGTATTTT.

The chain has TRBV5-4 and TRBJ2-5; 14 bases are a match to TRBD2. The V gene end was trimmed by 3 bases and the J gene end by 4 bases; junction bases not matched to a gene: 2. The CDR3 has 15 residues. CDR1 SGHNT and CDR2 YYREEE come from the germline V gene (reference sequence). The CDR3 protein is CASSSGLAGVETQYF. CDR3 bases: TGTGCCAGCAGCTCGGGACTAGCGGGAGTAGAGACCCAGTACTTC. The full variable domain, with the rest looked up from reference TRBV5-4 and TRBJ2-5, is ETGVTQSPTHLIKTRGQQVTLRCSSQSGHNTVSWYQQALGQGPQFIFQYYREEENGRGNFPPRFSGLQFPNYSSELNVNALELDDSALYLCASSSGLAGVETQYFGPGTRLLVL.

The genes are TRBV28 and TRBJ1-2; no definite D call. The CDR3 length is 17 residues. From germline, CDR1 is MDHEN and CDR2 SYDVKM. Trimming cost V 4 bases and J 0 bases, with 18 bases left between them. The CDR3 sequence: CASSSPPGAYSNYGYTF. Written as DNA, the CDR3 is TGTGCCAGCAGTTCCCCCCCGGGAGCGTATTCTAACTATGGCTACACCTTC.

The gene calls are TRBV30 and TRBJ1-2; 7 bases align to TRBD1. V gave up 4 bases and J gave up 4 bases; unmatched junction bases: 3. Germline V gene lookup returns CDR1 GTSNPN and CDR2 SVGIG (reference sequence). The CDR3 is 12 residues long. The DNA of the CDR3 is TGTGCCTGGAAACAGGGGTTCTATGGCTACACCTTC. Protein: CAWKQGFYGYTF.

This rearrangement joins TRBV6-2 or TRBV6-3 to TRBJ2-7; D may be TRBD1 (6 bases). This CDR3 spans 15 amino acids. The germline V gene has CDR1 MNHEY and CDR2 SVGEGT. V dropped 4 bases and J dropped 8 bases, with 21 bases sitting between them. As DNA, the CDR3 is TGTGCCAGCAGTTCCACCGGATTCCGACAGGCCCAGCAGTACTTC. Amino acid sequence: CASSSTGFRQAQQYF.

The J gene is TRBJ1-2, the V gene TRBV5-5; TRBD1 aligns across 7 bases. This CDR3 contains 18 residues. Germline CDR1 is SGHKS and CDR2 is YYEKEE (reference sequence). The V and J ends lost 0 bases and 2 bases, in that order; junction bases with no gene match: 13. The CDR3 loop is CASSLVPVTGQFNYGYTF. CDR3 bases: TGTGCCAGCAGCTTGGTCCCTGTGACAGGGCAATTCAACTATGGCTACACCTTC. Full variable domain (rest looked up from reference TRBV5-5 and TRBJ1-2): DAGVTQSPTHLIKTRGQQVTLRCSPISGHKSVSWYQQVLGQGPQFIFQYYEKEERGRGNFPDRFSARQFPNYSSELNVNALLLGDSALYLCASSLVPVTGQFNYGYTFGSGTRLTVV.

This chain joins TRBV11-2 and TRBJ2-5; D is perhaps TRBD2 (5 bases). CDR1 and CDR2 from the germline V gene are SGHAT and FQNNGV. V lost 1 base and J 7 bases, leaving 13 bases between the germline ends. This CDR3 is 14 amino acids long. The CDR3 nucleotides are TGTGCCAGCAGCTTAGTTGCTAGCTTGGGGACCCAGTACTTC. This gives the protein CASSLVASLGTQYF.

This chain uses TRBV6-5 with TRBJ1-2; TRBD1 agrees at 10 bases. In germline, CDR1 is MNHEY, CDR2 SVGAGI. This CDR3 is 12 amino acids long. V dropped 11 bases and J dropped 8; count of bases not matched to a gene: 8. In DNA form, the CDR3 reads TGTGCCCTCGGGACAGGGGTTTTGGGCTACACCTTC. It specifies CALGTGVLGYTF.

V gene TRBV28 combines with J gene TRBJ1-1, with D uncertain. CDR3 size: 15 residues. V lost 7 bases and J 1 base, leaving 16 bases between the germline ends. CDR1 MDHEN and CDR2 SYDVKM come from the germline V gene. The CDR3 reads CASNPGGRSNTEAFF. The CDR3 region has the DNA TGTGCCAGCAATCCGGGAGGCAGGTCGAACACTGAAGCTTTCTTT.

The chain joins TRBV25-1 to TRBJ2-5, with 8 nucleotides matching TRBD2. V lost 9 bases and J lost 5; bases outside the gene matches: 17. This CDR3 comprises 16 residues. CDR1 is MGHDK and CDR2 is SYGVNS in the germline V gene. The CDR3 sequence: CASKGSGGGVGETQYF. The DNA of the CDR3 is TGTGCCAGTAAAGGCAGCGGGGGCGGGGTTGGGGAGACCCAGTACTTC.

This sequence joins TRBV18 and TRBJ2-3, with TRBD2 matching 12 bases. The length of the CDR3 is 15 residues. V gave up 3 bases and J gave up 4 bases; unmatched junction bases: 2. Germline CDR1 is KGHSH and CDR2 is LQKENI. DNA for the CDR3: TGTGCCAGCTCACCGTCTAGCGGGGGGGCAGATACGCAGTATTTT. Translated, it gives CASSPSSGGADTQYF. The variable domain in full, with the rest retrieved from reference TRBV18 and TRBJ2-3, is NAGVMQNPRHLVRRRGQEARLRCSPMKGHSHVYWYRQLPEEGLKFMVYLQKENIIDESGMPKERFSAEFPKEGPSILRIQQVVRGDSAAYFCASSPSSGGADTQYFGPGTRLTVL.

The chain joins TRBV28 to TRBJ2-3; 8 bases match TRBD1. V lost 7 bases and J lost 1; bases outside the gene matches: 1. This CDR3 comprises 13 residues. Germline V gene data show CDR1 as MDHEN and CDR2 as SYDVKM. CDR3 nucleotides: TGTGCCAGCACGGGACAGGGCACAGATACGCAGTATTTT. As protein: CASTGQGTDTQYF.

The chain joins TRBV18 to TRBJ2-1; D perhaps matches TRBD1 (6 bases). This CDR3 is built from 15 residues. Between the trimmed V and J ends, which lost 3 bases and 2 bases, there was a span of 11 bases. Germline V lookup: CDR1 KGHSH, CDR2 LQKENI. CDR3 coding DNA: TGTGCCAGCTCACCCCGAGGACAGCCCTACAATGAGCAGTTCTTC. This codes for CASSPRGQPYNEQFF.

The chain is built from TRBV7-2 and TRBJ2-3; possible D gene TRBD1, 6 bases. The CDR3 contains 15 residues. Trimming took off 4 bases at V and 5 bases at J, with 16 bases between the two ends. Germline V gene lookup returns CDR1 SGHTA and CDR2 FQGNSA. The CDR3 reads CASSSTGTIGDTQYF. CDR3 coding DNA: TGTGCCAGCAGCTCTACAGGGACAATAGGAGATACGCAGTATTTT. The variable domain in full, completed from reference TRBV7-2 and TRBJ2-3, reads GAGVSQSPSNKVTEKGKDVELRCDPISGHTALYWYRQSLGQGLEFLIYFQGNSAPDKSGLPSDRFSAERTGGSVSTLTIQRTQQEDSAVYLCASSSTGTIGDTQYFGPGTRLTVL.

The rearrangement uses TRBV24-1 and TRBJ2-1, with TRBD2 matching 10 bases. V lost 4 bases, J lost 4 bases, and 12 bases stayed unmatched. The CDR3 length is 18 residues. The germline CDR1 and CDR2 sequences are KGHDR and SFDVKD. In nucleotides, the CDR3 is TGTGCCACCAGTGACTCGCTCGGACTAGCGGAGGGATACAATGAGCAGTTCTTC. It encodes CATSDSLGLAEGYNEQFF.

This clone has only one observation. This chain joins TRBV6-1 and TRBJ1-3; D perhaps matches TRBD1 (6 bases). The V and J ends lost 0 bases and 0 bases respectively, with 15 bases between them. Germline CDR1 is MNHNS and CDR2 is SASEGT. The CDR3 is 18 residues long. The CDR3 sequence is CASSEAGQSPISGNTIYF. The CDR3 nucleotides are TGTGCCAGCAGTGAAGCTGGACAGTCTCCTATCTCTGGAAACACCATATATTTT.